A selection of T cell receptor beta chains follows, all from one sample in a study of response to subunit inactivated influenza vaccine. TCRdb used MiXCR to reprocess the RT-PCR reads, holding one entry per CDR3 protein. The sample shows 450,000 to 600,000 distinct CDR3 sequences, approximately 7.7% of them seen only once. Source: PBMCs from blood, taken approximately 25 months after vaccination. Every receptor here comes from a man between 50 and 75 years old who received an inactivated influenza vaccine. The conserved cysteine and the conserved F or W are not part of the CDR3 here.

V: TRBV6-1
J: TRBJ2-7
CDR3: ASLGLAEGSEQY

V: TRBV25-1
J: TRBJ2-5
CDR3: ASSDPGRGKTQY

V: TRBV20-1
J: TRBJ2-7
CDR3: SARDNSRTSGEQY

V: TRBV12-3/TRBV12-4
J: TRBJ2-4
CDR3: ASSLLGNIQY

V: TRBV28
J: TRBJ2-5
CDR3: ASSPLLAGGIETQY

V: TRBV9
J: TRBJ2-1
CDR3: ASSVGGTYNEQF

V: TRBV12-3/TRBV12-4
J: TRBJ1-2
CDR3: ASSLGTGYYYGYT

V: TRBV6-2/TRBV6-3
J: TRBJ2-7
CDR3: ASSYSMVMGYEQY

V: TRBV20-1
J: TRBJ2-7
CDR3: SARVGRSESSYEQY

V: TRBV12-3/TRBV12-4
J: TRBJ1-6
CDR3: ASSRQGNSPLH

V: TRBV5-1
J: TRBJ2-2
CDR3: ASSPSGDRTGELF

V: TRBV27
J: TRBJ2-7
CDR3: ASSSPKIAGSYEQY

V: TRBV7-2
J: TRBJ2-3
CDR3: ASSLDRGGAYTQY

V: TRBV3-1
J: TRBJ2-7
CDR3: ASSQGPIFEQY

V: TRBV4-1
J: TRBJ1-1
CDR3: ASSGRTDGTEAF

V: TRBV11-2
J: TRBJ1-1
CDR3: ASSFGQGRTEAF

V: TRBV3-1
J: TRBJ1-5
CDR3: ASSRDRNSNQPQH

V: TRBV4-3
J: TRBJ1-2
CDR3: ASSLQRGANYGYT

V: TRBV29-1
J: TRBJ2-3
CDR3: SAQGRVTDTQY

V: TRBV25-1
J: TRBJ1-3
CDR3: ASSETRLHSGNTIY

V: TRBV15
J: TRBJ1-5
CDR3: ATSNRGDFSNQPQH

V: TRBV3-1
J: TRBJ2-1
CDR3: ASSPSGLAGIYEQF

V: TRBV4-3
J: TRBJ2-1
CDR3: ASSLRLAGGYNEQF

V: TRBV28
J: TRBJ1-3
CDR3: ASSFQGLGGNTIY

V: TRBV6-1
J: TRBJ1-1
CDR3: ASSLNRENTEAF

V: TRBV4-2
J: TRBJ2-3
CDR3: ASSKGLAGADTQY

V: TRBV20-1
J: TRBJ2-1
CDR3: SARTGVGEQF

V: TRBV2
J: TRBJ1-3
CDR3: ASSGLLSSGNTIY

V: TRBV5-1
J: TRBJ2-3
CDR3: ASSLFRSPDTQY

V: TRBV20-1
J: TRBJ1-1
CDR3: NARSGGEAEAF

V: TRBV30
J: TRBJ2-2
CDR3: AWSRGWGDSNTGELF

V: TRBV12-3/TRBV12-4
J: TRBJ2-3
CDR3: ASSFFDSGGGLADTQY

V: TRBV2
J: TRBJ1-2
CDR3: ASSVSWDYGYT

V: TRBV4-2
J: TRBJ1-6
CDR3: ASSQDGVYNSPLH

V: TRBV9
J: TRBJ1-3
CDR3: ASSPLVDTIY

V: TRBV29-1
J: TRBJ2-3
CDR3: SVEGADRGRGTDTQY

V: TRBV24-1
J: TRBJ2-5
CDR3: ATSDLQGVGGETQY

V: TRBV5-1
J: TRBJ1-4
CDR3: ASSGGSGEKLF

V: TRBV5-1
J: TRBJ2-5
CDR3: ASSPGRGLARGETQY

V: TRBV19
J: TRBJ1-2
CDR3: ASSIPQSYGYT

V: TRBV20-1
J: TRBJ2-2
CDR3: SARDLGTSGYTGELF

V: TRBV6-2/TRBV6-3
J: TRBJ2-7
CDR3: ASSVGQLLYEQY

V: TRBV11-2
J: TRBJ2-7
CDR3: ASGRTSGTYEQY

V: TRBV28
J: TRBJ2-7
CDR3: ATRTGSYEQY

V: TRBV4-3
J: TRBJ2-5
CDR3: ASSQGEQQETQY

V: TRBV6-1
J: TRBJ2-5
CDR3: ASSSQWTYQETQY

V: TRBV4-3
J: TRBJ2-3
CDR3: ASSRLTASTDTQY

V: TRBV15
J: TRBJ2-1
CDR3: ATGLGRELLNEQF

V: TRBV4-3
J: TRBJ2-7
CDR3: ASSQEEGAGSYEQY

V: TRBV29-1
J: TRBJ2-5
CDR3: RYLEETQY

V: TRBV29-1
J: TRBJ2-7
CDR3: SVETGTARVYEQY